One and the same sample provided the 21 T cell receptor beta chains below, sequenced in a study of T cells in Graves' hyperthyroidism and ophthalmopathy. RNA transcripts served as the template for amplifying TCR beta CDR3 regions. HTBI primers were employed in a first-round RT-PCR of the TCR CDR3. TCRdb re-called the multiplex PCR reads through MiXCR, storing one row per CDR3 protein. The sample lists around 800,000 distinct CDR3 sequences; more than 30% were seen once. The sample consisted of blood. Receptor source: a man between 18 and 35 years old with Graves' hyperthyroidism.

This clonotype was seen many times. The J gene is TRBJ1-5, the V gene TRBV7-2; 7 bases agree with TRBD1. Germline V gives CDR1 SGHTA, CDR2 FQGNSA. V shed 0 bases and J 7 bases; nucleotides not matched to a gene: 9. The CDR3 is made up of 16 amino acids. CDR3 amino acids: CASSLAKTGVGQPQHF. CDR3 nucleotides: TGTGCCAGCAGCTTAGCGAAAACAGGGGTAGGACAGCCCCAGCATTTT.

The CDR3 bases are TGTGCCAGCAGCCAAGATGCGGGGCTACTGGTGTCTGAAGCTTTCTTT. It encodes CASSQDAGLLVSEAFF. This chain links TRBV2 with TRBJ1-1; tentatively, D is TRBD1 (5 bases). The CDR3 runs 16 residues. Germline CDR1 reads SNHLY; CDR2 reads FYNNEI. V was pared by 6 bases and J by 6 bases, with 23 bases between.

The chain has TRBV29-1 and TRBJ1-3; D gene unclear. Germline V gene lookup returns CDR1 SQVTM and CDR2 ANQGSEA. The CDR3 is made up of 14 amino acids. Trimming shortened V by 6 bases and J by 4 bases, and 16 bases separated the two germline ends. CDR3 sequence reads: CSVGRALGGNTIYF. In DNA, the CDR3 is TGCAGCGTAGGAAGGGCCTTGGGAGGAAACACCATATATTTT.

This clonotype was seen ten or more times. This chain joins TRBV7-8 and TRBJ2-2; D possibly corresponds to TRBD2 (6 bases). Germline lookup yields CDR1 SGHVS and CDR2 FQNEAQ. The CDR3 is 14 residues long. V lost 6 bases to trimming and J lost 0 bases, with 8 bases between them. Written as DNA, the CDR3 is TGTGCCAGCAGTAGGGACTCGAACACCGGGGAGCTGTTTTTT. Translating it yields CASSRDSNTGELFF.

V is TRBV2 and J is TRBJ1-1; the match to TRBD1 covers 11 bases. The germline CDR1 and CDR2 sequences are SNHLY and FYNNEI. The CDR3 has 16 amino acids. Trimming took 5 bases from V and 6 from J; bases not matched to a gene: 11. The CDR3 sequence: CASSPWDRGTFAEAFF. Written as DNA, the CDR3 is TGTGCCAGCAGTCCTTGGGACAGGGGGACTTTCGCTGAAGCTTTCTTT.

This clonotype came up a few times. The V and J genes are TRBV20-1 and TRBJ1-5; D remains unclear. This CDR3 comprises 13 residues. Germline V gene sequence: CDR1 DFQATT, CDR2 SNEGSKA (reference sequence). Between the trimmed V and J ends, which lost 2 bases and 0 bases, there was a span of 5 bases. CDR3 DNA: TGCAGTGCTAGATCAGATAGCAATCAGCCCCAGCATTTT. It is translated as CSARSDSNQPQHF.

This clonotype was observed a few times. V and J are TRBV20-1 and TRBJ2-7; 8 nucleotides match TRBD2. CDR1 and CDR2 (germline): DFQATT, SNEGSKA (reference sequence). The CDR3 runs 16 residues. The J segment lost 3 bases and the V segment lost 1 base, leaving 11 bases of the junction unmatched. The CDR3 reads CSARVTAGTSFYEQYF. Here the CDR3 DNA reads TGCAGTGCTAGAGTTACCGCCGGGACTAGTTTCTACGAGCAGTACTTC.

The chain carries TRBV7-2 and TRBJ1-2, with D maybe TRBD1 (5 bases). Germline V lookup: CDR1 SGHTA, CDR2 FQGNSA. The ends were cut back, 5 bases at V and 5 bases at J, with 15 bases in the middle. The CDR3 extends over 14 amino acids. This chain's CDR3 is CASSPMTESYGYTF. The DNA for the CDR3 is TGTGCCAGCAGCCCGATGACAGAAAGTTATGGCTACACCTTC.

The V gene is TRBV29-1, the J gene TRBJ1-1, with D unresolved. The CDR3 runs 11 residues. Germline V gives CDR1 SQVTM, CDR2 ANQGSEA. V lost 7 bases and J 5 bases, leaving 11 bases between the germline ends. The CDR3 bases are TGCAGCGGGAGGAGGAGGACTGAAGCTTTCTTT. Translation: CSGRRRTEAFF.

J is TRBJ1-1 and V is TRBV25-1; the match to TRBD1 covers 9 bases. CDR1 and CDR2 (germline): MGHDK, SYGVNS. The CDR3 loop spans 16 amino acids. V lost 5 bases and J lost 1; bases outside the gene matches: 8. CDR3 loop: CASSYSMGQGNTEAFF. The CDR3 coding sequence is TGTGCCAGCAGTTACTCGATGGGACAGGGGAACACTGAAGCTTTCTTT.

Of note for this clonotype: At one end the junction does not follow the germline gene, possibly because of a read error. The rearrangement uses TRBV10-3 and TRBJ2-7; 8 nucleotides agree with TRBD1. Per the germline V gene, CDR1 is ENHRY and CDR2 is SYGVKD. The CDR3 length is 14 residues. The CDR3 loop reads CAIRSGTGLHEQHF. The CDR3, as DNA: TGTGCCATCAGGTCCGGGACAGGCCTTCACGAGCAGCACTTC.

This clonotype was observed a few times. This rearrangement joins TRBV7-3 to TRBJ1-1; 8 bases fit TRBD1. V trimming: 4 bases; J trimming: 3 bases; junction bases outside the gene matches: 7. The V gene's germline CDR1 is SGHTA and CDR2 FQGTGA. The CDR3 is 15 residues long. The CDR3 reads CASSSYDRGYTEAFF. The DNA for the CDR3 is TGTGCCAGCAGCTCTTATGACAGGGGATACACTGAAGCTTTCTTT.

This clonotype was seen repeatedly, ten times or more. A junction end diverges from the germline sequence, so it may reflect a read error. The rearrangement uses TRBV15 and TRBJ1-6; TRBD1 might be the D (6 bases). The CDR3 length is 15 residues. Germline V CDR1 and CDR2: LNHNV, YYDKDF (reference sequence). CDR3 protein: CATSGDRNYNSPLHF. CDR3 in DNA: TGTGCCACCAGCGGAGACAGGAACTATAATTCACCCCTCCACTTT. Drawing the rest from reference TRBV15 and TRBJ1-6, the complete variable domain is DAMVIQNPRYQVTQFGKPVTLSCSQTLNHNVMYWYQQKSSQAPKLLFHYYDKDFNNEADTPDNFQSRRPNTSFCFLDIRSPGLGDTAMYLCATSGDRNYNSPLHFGNGTRLTVT.

The chain recombines TRBV19 with TRBJ1-1, with unresolved D. Germline lookup yields CDR1 LNHDA and CDR2 SQIVND (reference sequence). The CDR3 loop spans 14 amino acids. V was cut by 10 bases and J by 4 bases, with 19 bases left in between. CDR3 loop: CATLRARKGTEAFF. The CDR3 coding sequence is TGTGCCACCTTACGGGCACGGAAAGGCACTGAAGCTTTCTTT.

The chain carries TRBV11-2 and TRBJ2-7; 12 bases are a match to TRBD2. J gave up 2 bases and V 2 bases, and 4 bases lay outside the gene matches. The CDR3 contains 16 residues. Germline loops: CDR1 SGHAT, CDR2 FQNNGV. The CDR3 bases are TGTGCCAGCAGCTTATCTCTAGCGGGGGGGCCCTACGAGCAGTACTTC. Its translation is CASSLSLAGGPYEQYF.

Concerning this clonotype: A much larger clone sits a single nucleotide away, making a read error possible. The chain employs TRBV20-1 and TRBJ1-5, with D maybe TRBD1 (5 bases). Germline values: CDR1 DFQATT, CDR2 SNEGSKA (reference sequence). This CDR3 has 14 residues. The DNA for the CDR3 is TGCAGTGCTAGAGCACAGGTGCGGGATCAGCCCCGGCATTTT. Protein sequence: CSARAQVRDQPRHF.

The rearrangement links TRBV21-1 to TRBJ2-2; whether TRBD1, the table's D call, matches the DNA was not checked. TRBV21-1 counts as a pseudogene. This CDR3 spans 15 amino acids. The CDR3 is CASSTRDRDHGELLF. As DNA, the CDR3 is TGTGCCAGCAGCACCCGGGACAGGGATCACGGGGAGCTGCTTTTT.

About this clonotype: Since a much larger clone is just one base distant, this may be a read error. The chain couples TRBV9 to TRBJ1-4; D is unclear. CDR1 is SGDLS, CDR2 YYNGEE, per germline. This CDR3 spans 14 amino acids. Trimming removed 3 bases at V and 5 bases at J, with 11 bases between. The CDR3 DNA sequence: TGTGCCAGCAGCGCAGGAGGAATCAATGAAAAACTGTTTTTT. Its translation: CASSAGGINEKLFF.

This clonotype has just a few counts. This sequence joins TRBV20-1 and TRBJ2-5; maybe TRBD2 (6 bases). Germline values: CDR1 DFQATT, CDR2 SNEGSKA (reference sequence). The CDR3 extends over 15 amino acids. Between the trimmed V and J ends, which lost 4 bases and 4 bases, there was a span of 19 bases. The CDR3 nucleotides are TGCAGTGCTACAGAAACGGGACTGACGGGAGAGACCCAGTACTTC. Protein sequence: CSATETGLTGETQYF.

This chain uses TRBV15 with TRBJ2-7, with 12 bases identical to TRBD1. The V gene's germline CDR1 is LNHNV and CDR2 YYDKDF (reference sequence). V lost 5 bases and J lost 8; bases outside the gene matches: 10. There are 15 residues in the CDR3. The CDR3 bases are TGTGCCACCAGCGAACCCGGGACAGGGGGCTTTCAGCAGTACTTC. Protein sequence: CATSEPGTGGFQQYF.

The chain couples TRBV10-3 to TRBJ1-1; 9 bases align to TRBD1. Germline V gives CDR1 ENHRY, CDR2 SYGVKD. This CDR3 spans 15 amino acids. The trim removed 10 bases at V and 1 base at J, leaving 10 bases unmatched. CDR3 sequence: CASESRDRANTEAFF. The CDR3, as DNA: TGTGCCAGCGAAAGCCGGGACAGGGCGAACACTGAAGCTTTCTTT.